Given below is one T cell receptor beta chain in context. Antigen: not known. These data belong to a study of blood T cells in healthy people across ages. Study findings and constraints: Possibly, changes in expanded clonotypes were confounded because donor CMV status was unknown. Both higher diversity and more naive CD4+ cells marked long-lived donors when set against aged donors.

Primers used in a second PCR of roughly 6 to 11 cycles were a sample-barcoded 5' primer and a J-beta primer mix. TCRdb re-derived calls from the 5' RACE reads in MiXCR, one entry per CDR3 protein. Of over a million distinct CDR3 sequences in the sample, 59% are singletons; the top ten hold over 6.5%. Every donor provided around 9.3 milliliters of peripheral blood. The CDR3 spans 13 residues. Germline V gene sequence: CDR1 SEHNR, CDR2 FQNEAQ (reference sequence). V lost 5 bases and J 8 bases, leaving 10 bases between the germline ends. Input material: blood. V gene TRBV7-9 combines with J gene TRBJ1-6; D gene uncertain. This sequence originates from a man in his late teens or twenties in good health. Written as DNA, the CDR3 is TGTGCCAGCAGCGTGGACGGGGATTCACCCCTCCACTTT. It codes for CASSVDGDSPLHF. The full variable domain, in which reference TRBV7-9 and TRBJ1-6 provide the parts outside the CDR3, is DTGVSQNPRHKITKRGQNVTFRCDPISEHNRLYWYRQTLGQGPEFLTYFQNEAQLEKSRLLSDRFSAERPKGSFSTLEIQRTEQGDSAMYLCASSVDGDSPLHFGNGTRLTVT.